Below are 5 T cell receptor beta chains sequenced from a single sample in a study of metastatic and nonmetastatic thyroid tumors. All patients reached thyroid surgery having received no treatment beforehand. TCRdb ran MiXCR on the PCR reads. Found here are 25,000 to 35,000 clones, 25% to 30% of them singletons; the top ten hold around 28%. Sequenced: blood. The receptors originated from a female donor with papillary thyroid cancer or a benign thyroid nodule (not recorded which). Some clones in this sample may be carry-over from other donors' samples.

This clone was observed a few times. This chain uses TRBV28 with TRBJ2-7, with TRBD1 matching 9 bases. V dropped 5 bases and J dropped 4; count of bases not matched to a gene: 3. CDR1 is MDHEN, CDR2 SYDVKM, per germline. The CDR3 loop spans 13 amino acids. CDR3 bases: TGTGCCAGCAGTGGCGGACAGGGGTACGAGCAGTACTTC. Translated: CASSGGQGYEQYF.

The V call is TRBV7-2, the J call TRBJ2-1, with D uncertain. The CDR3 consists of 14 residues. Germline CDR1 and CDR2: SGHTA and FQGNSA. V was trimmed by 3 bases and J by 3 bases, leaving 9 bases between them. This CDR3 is CASSFDNSYNEQFF. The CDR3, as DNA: TGTGCCAGCAGCTTCGACAACAGCTACAATGAGCAGTTCTTC.

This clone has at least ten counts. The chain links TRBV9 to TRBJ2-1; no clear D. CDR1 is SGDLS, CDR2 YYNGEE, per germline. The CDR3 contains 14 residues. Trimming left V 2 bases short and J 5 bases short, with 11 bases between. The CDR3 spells CASSVDQSHNEQFF. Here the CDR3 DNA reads TGTGCCAGCAGCGTCGACCAATCCCACAATGAGCAGTTCTTC.

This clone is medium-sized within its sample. The chain's CDR3 is CASSLLKGGWGAYEQYF. CDR3 bases: TGTGCCAGCAGCCTGCTTAAGGGAGGATGGGGAGCCTACGAGCAGTACTTC. This chain connects TRBV28 to TRBJ2-7; maybe TRBD2 (6 bases). In germline, CDR1 is MDHEN, CDR2 SYDVKM. CDR3 length equals 17 residues. V dropped 6 bases and J dropped 2 bases, with 23 bases sitting between them.

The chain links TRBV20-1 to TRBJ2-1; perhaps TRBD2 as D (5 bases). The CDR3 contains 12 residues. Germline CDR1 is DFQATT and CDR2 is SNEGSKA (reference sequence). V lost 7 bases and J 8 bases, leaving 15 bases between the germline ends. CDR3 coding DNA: TGCAGTGTGTGGGCCCTAGCCGATGAGCAGTTCTTC. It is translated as CSVWALADEQFF.